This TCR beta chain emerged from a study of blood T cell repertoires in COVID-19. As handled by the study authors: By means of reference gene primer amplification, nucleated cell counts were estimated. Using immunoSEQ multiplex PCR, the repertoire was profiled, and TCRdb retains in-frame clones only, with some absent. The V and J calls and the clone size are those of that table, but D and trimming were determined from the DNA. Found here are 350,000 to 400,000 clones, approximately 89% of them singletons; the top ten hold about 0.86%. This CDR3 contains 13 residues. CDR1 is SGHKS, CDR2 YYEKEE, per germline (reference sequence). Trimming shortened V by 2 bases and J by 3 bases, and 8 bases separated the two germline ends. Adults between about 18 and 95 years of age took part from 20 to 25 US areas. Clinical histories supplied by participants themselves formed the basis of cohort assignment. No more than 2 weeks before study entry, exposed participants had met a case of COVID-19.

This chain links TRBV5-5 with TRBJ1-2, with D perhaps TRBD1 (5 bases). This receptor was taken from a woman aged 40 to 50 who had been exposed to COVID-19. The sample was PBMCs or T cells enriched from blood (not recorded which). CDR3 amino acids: CASSLTGYYGYTF. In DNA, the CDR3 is TGTGCCAGCAGCTTAACAGGATACTATGGCTACACCTTC.